Below, one T cell receptor beta chain is given with its context. There is no known antigen for this receptor. The source of the sample is a study of T cells expressing NK-cell markers (dated by TCRdb to the early 2020s). Regarding the study in general: In sorted CD3+CD56+NKG2C+, CD3+CD56+NKG2C- and CD3+CD56-NKG2C+ T-cell subsets from several donors, TCR beta-chain repertoires were profiled. Among the eight sequenced donors, only one was HCMV-seronegative, while the other seven were HCMV-seropositive. Randomly selected healthy volunteers, three men and five women, were used as the eight sequenced donors. Libraries were sequenced as 2 x 150 bp reads on Illumina HiSeq 2000/2500, MiSeq or NextSeq.

To determine HCMV serostatus, a commercial ELISA kit was used to detect HCMV-specific IgG in serum. Ficoll density gradient centrifugation was used to isolate peripheral blood mononuclear cells from blood. Based on the germline V gene (reference sequence), the CDR1 and CDR2 sequences are SEHNR and FQNEAQ. The CDR3 holds 12 amino acids from the cysteine to the phenylalanine. No DNA has been recorded. Summary of the overall study and its limitations: Those dominant clonotypes were again the most abundant among CD3+CD56-NKG2C+ cells in a few donors, at 28.3-60.1%. Whether the expanded NKG2C-expressing T cell clones were specific for HCMV antigens was left unclear. In several donors, the dominant CD3+CD56+NKG2C+ clonotypes were among the top 10 CD8+ clonotypes and accounted for about 1.0-7.5% of CD8+ T cells.

Data came from an Illumina HiSeq 2000. The TCR beta cDNA libraries were made using 5'RACE template switching, a step that added both a universal primer site and unique molecular identifiers. cDNA synthesis was primed from the TCR beta constant segment and was followed by two successive PCR amplification steps. The published analysis was carried out like this. Reads were demultiplexed and grouped by UMI with MIGEC, and clonotypes were assembled and quantified with MiTCR. Only TCR cDNA sequences supported by at least two reads were kept to exclude erroneous sequences. Downstream repertoire analysis used the tcR package, and clonotypes were matched across fractions by CDR3 nucleotide sequence plus V segment. VDJmatch was used to annotate antigen specificity against VDJdb, with one amino acid substitution in CDR3 allowed. Each CDR3 protein sequence appears as one entry after TCRdb reprocessed the reads, and no DNA is included. The V and J calls, along with clone size, are taken from TCRdb and not from the paper's own processing. The sample's records list 150,000 to 180,000 distinct CDR3 sequences. The top ten clones comprise approximately 35% of the sample.

The sequenced sample consisted of blood T cells: a sorted CD56 or NKG2C T cell subset, CD4+ or CD8+ T cells, or bulk PBMC T cells (not recorded which). This clonotype was obtained from a woman between 50 and 59 years old in good health. Donor details come from another sample of the same person, matched by shared clones. The sequence links TRBV7-9 to TRBJ2-3. The CDR3: CASANGVDTQYF.